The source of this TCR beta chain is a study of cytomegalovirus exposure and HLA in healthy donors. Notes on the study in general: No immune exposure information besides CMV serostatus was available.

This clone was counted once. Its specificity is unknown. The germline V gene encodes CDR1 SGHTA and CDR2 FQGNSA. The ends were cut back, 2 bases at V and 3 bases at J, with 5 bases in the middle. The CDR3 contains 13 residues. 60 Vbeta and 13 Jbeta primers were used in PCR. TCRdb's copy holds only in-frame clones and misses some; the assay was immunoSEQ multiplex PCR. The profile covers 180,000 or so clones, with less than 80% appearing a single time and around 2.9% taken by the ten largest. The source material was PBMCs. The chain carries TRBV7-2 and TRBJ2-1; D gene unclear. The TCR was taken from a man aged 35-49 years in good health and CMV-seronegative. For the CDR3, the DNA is TGTGCCAGCAGCTTACGCGTCTACAATGAGCAGTTCTTC. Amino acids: CASSLRVYNEQFF.